This TCR beta chain was sequenced during a study of somatic mutations in cytotoxic T cells in rheumatoid arthritis. About this clone: The antigen remains unidentified.

Measured with immunoSEQ multiplex PCR; TCRdb has only the in-frame clones, and not every one. The repertoire holds approximately 7,400 clones, with about nine tenths as singletons. Findings and limits, study-wide: Clonality of CD8+ cells rose with age in rheumatoid arthritis patients but not healthy controls.

V was trimmed by 6 bases and J by 2 bases, leaving 17 bases between them. Germline V gene lookup returns CDR1 LNHDA and CDR2 SQIVND (reference sequence). The CDR3 has 17 residues. CD4+ and CD8+ cells were isolated by positive magnetic bead selection, with purity checked by flow cytometry. The sequence was obtained from a man in his forties with rheumatoid arthritis. The chain recombines TRBV19 with TRBJ2-6; D may be TRBD1 (5 bases). Sequencing used CD8+ T cells sorted from blood. The CDR3 protein is CASSHSDTWPGANVLTF. The CDR3 DNA is TGTGCCAGTAGCCACTCGGACACATGGCCTGGGGCCAACGTCCTGACTTTC.